This TCR beta chain was captured in a study of shared clonotypes between healthy human individuals. Study summary: A couple of women and a few men aged 18 to 49 made up the donors.

Profiling relied on immunoSEQ multiplex PCR, and the TCRdb table lists in-frame clones only, not all of them. This sample has over a million clones, with around 97% found just once. Overall study results and limits: Generation probabilities of non-shared clonotypes were lower (relative to those shared by all four donors).

V was clipped by 6 bases and J by 6 bases; unmatched bases: 3. CDR3 length: 13 residues. Germline assignment: CDR1 MNHEY and CDR2 SVGAGI. Both subsets, CD45RA+ naive and CD45RA-negative memory, were split from the CD4+ cells. In regard to this clone: Its antigen is not known.

This receptor was taken from a man younger than 45 in good health. Sequences were obtained from naive CD4+ T cells sorted from blood. The subset was: CD45RA+ positively selected. The chain uses TRBV6-5 and TRBJ1-5; 9 nucleotides agree with TRBD1. CDR3 bases: TGTGCCAGCAGACCACAGGGGGCTCAGCCCCAGCATTTT. This codes for CASRPQGAQPQHF.